The 30 T cell receptor beta chains below all came from one sample that was sequenced in a study of T-cell memory formation after mild COVID-19. TCRdb analysed the 5' RACE reads with MiXCR anew, one entry per CDR3 protein. The repertoire holds around 310,000 distinct CDR3 sequences, with roughly an eighth as singletons. Input material: PBMCs or a T cell subset sorted from them (not recorded which). These receptors all come from a man aged 18 to 29 who had mild COVID-19 (a few samples of this study predate the infection). Cell type and time point are not known.

The chain combines TRBV18 with TRBJ1-1; D gene unclear. The CDR3 spans 14 residues. V shed 4 bases and J shed 0 bases, with 9 bases lying between them. Looked up from germline, CDR1 is KGHSH and CDR2 is LQKENI. The CDR3 sequence is CASSLLHLNTEAFF. As DNA, the CDR3 is TGTGCCAGCTCACTTTTACACTTGAACACTGAAGCTTTCTTT.

The chain carries TRBV7-9 and TRBJ1-1, with a weak D call TRBD1 (5 bases). The CDR3 has 15 amino acids. Per germline, CDR1 SEHNR and CDR2 FQNEAQ (reference sequence). V was shortened by 5 bases and J by 1 base, with 14 bases between the two germline ends. DNA for the CDR3: TGTGCCAGCAGCCCCGGGGGTGTGAGGAACACTGAAGCTTTCTTT. This encodes CASSPGGVRNTEAFF. Based on the CDR3 plus reference TRBV7-9 and TRBJ1-1, the full variable domain is DTGVSQNPRHKITKRGQNVTFRCDPISEHNRLYWYRQTLGQGPEFLTYFQNEAQLEKSRLLSDRFSAERPKGSFSTLEIQRTEQGDSAMYLCASSPGGVRNTEAFFGQGTRLTVV.

The V gene is TRBV7-9, the J gene TRBJ1-2; TRBD1 matches 12 bases. The CDR3 has 14 residues. V dropped 5 bases and J dropped 6; count of bases not matched to a gene: 4. Germline values: CDR1 SEHNR, CDR2 FQNEAQ (reference sequence). CDR3 nucleotide sequence: TGTGCCAGCAGCCAGGGACAGGGGGCGCATGGCTACACCTTC. Translating gives CASSQGQGAHGYTF.

This rearrangement joins TRBV15 to TRBJ1-1, with 8 bases that match TRBD1. With V trimmed by 3 bases and J by 5 bases, 2 bases remained unmatched. Germline V CDR1 and CDR2: LNHNV, YYDKDF (reference sequence). The CDR3 totals 13 residues. The chain's CDR3 is CATSSRGPTEAFF. CDR3 nucleotide sequence: TGTGCCACCAGCAGCAGGGGGCCAACTGAAGCTTTCTTT.

The genes are TRBV15 and TRBJ1-1; 7 bases match TRBD1. Unmatched junction bases numbered 6, after V lost 5 bases and J lost 9 bases. The CDR3 consists of 12 residues. CDR1 and CDR2 from the germline V gene are LNHNV and YYDKDF (reference sequence). The CDR3 bases are TGTGCCACCAGCCGCCGACAGGGACAAGCTTTCTTT. It yields the protein CATSRRQGQAFF.

This clonotype was found a few times. The CDR3 nucleotides read TGCAGTGCTAATCATCCGTCTAGCACAGATACGCAGTATTTT. Its translation: CSANHPSSTDTQYF. The gene calls are TRBV20-1 and TRBJ2-3; D is unclear. The germline V gene encodes CDR1 DFQATT and CDR2 SNEGSKA (reference sequence). The CDR3 length is 14 residues. V was shortened by 4 bases and J by 0 bases, with 11 bases between the two germline ends.

This clonotype was seen a handful of times. This CDR3 reads CASSLATQGNTEAFF. CDR3 nucleotide sequence: TGTGCCAGCAGCTTGGCCACACAGGGGAACACTGAAGCTTTCTTT. The chain uses TRBV5-4 and TRBJ1-1; tentatively, D is TRBD1 (6 bases). In germline, CDR1 is SGHNT, CDR2 YYREEE (reference sequence). The CDR3 extends over 15 amino acids. Trimming removed 0 bases at V and 1 base at J, with 10 bases between.

V usage is TRBV5-1 and J usage is TRBJ1-6, with a tentative D call TRBD1 (5 bases). CDR1 is SGHRS and CDR2 is YFSETQ in the germline V gene. This CDR3 has 16 amino acids. Trimming took off 0 bases at V and 8 bases at J, with 15 bases between the two ends. The CDR3 DNA reads as TGCGCCAGCAGCTTGGCCGAGGCTGGGGGGTATTCACCCCTCCACTTT. Translation gives CASSLAEAGGYSPLHF. Looking up the rest from reference TRBV5-1 and TRBJ1-6 gives the full variable domain: KAGVTQTPRYLIKTRGQQVTLSCSPISGHRSVSWYQQTPGQGLQFLFEYFSETQRNKGNFPGRFSGRQFSNSRSEMNVSTLELGDSALYLCASSLAEAGGYSPLHFGNGTRLTVT.

This clonotype was counted a few times. The chain joins TRBV2 to TRBJ2-3, with 12 bases aligning to TRBD2. There are 20 residues in the CDR3. The trim removed 5 bases at V and 0 bases at J, leaving 15 bases unmatched. Germline CDR1 SNHLY, CDR2 FYNNEI. In nucleotides, the CDR3 is TGTGCCAGCAGTTCCGGACTAGCGGGGATATTGCCGGATAGCACAGATACGCAGTATTTT. Protein: CASSSGLAGILPDSTDTQYF. Looking up the rest from reference TRBV2 and TRBJ2-3 gives the full variable domain: EPEVTQTPSHQVTQMGQEVILRCVPISNHLYFYWYRQILGQKVEFLVSFYNNEISEKSEIFDDQFSVERPDGSNFTLKIRSTKLEDSAMYFCASSSGLAGILPDSTDTQYFGPGTRLTVL.

This clonotype was seen a single time. This sequence joins TRBV5-1 and TRBJ2-4; the D gene is possibly TRBD1 (7 bases). Trimming cost V 2 bases and J 8 bases, with 20 bases left between them. CDR3 length: 16 residues. The germline V gene encodes CDR1 SGHRS and CDR2 YFSETQ. For the CDR3, the DNA is TGCGCCAGCAGCTTTGGTAGCGGTGGGCAGGGGGACATTCAGTACTTC. It encodes CASSFGSGGQGDIQYF.

The gene calls are TRBV4-3 and TRBJ2-3; D ambiguous. V was trimmed by 0 bases and J by 8 bases, leaving 9 bases between them. CDR1 and CDR2 (germline): LGHNA, YSLEER. The CDR3 extends over 13 amino acids. CDR3 DNA: TGCGCCAGCAGCCAAGAGGAATGGGGTACGCAGTATTTT. Amino acids: CASSQEEWGTQYF.

This clonotype occurred a few times. The chain has TRBV5-6 and TRBJ1-2; unclear D gene. The ends were cut back, 0 bases at V and 3 bases at J, with 9 bases in the middle. The germline V gene encodes CDR1 SGHDT and CDR2 YYEEEE. The CDR3 has 14 amino acids. CDR3 sequence reads: CASSLVGEYYGYTF. DNA for the CDR3: TGTGCCAGCAGCTTGGTCGGGGAGTACTATGGCTACACCTTC.

The chain links TRBV20-1 to TRBJ1-5, with no clear D. This CDR3 has 12 residues. The V gene's germline CDR1 is DFQATT and CDR2 SNEGSKA (reference sequence). V was clipped by 3 bases and J by 1 base, with 4 bases between them. The CDR3 DNA reads as TGCAGTGCTAGTCAAAGCAATCAGCCCCAGCATTTT. This gives the protein CSASQSNQPQHF.

This chain connects TRBV4-2 to TRBJ2-7; 7 positions match TRBD1. The CDR3 consists of 16 residues. Germline lookup yields CDR1 LGHNA and CDR2 YNFKEQ. The V gene end was trimmed by 2 bases and the J gene end by 5 bases; junction bases not matched to a gene: 12. The CDR3 DNA sequence: TGTGCCAGCAGCCAATCGGGACAGCACAAGGGGGACGAGCAGTACTTC. The encoded protein is CASSQSGQHKGDEQYF.

This clonotype was counted many times. The chain carries TRBV5-1 and TRBJ1-2; D unclear. The CDR3 loop spans 14 amino acids. Germline values: CDR1 SGHRS, CDR2 YFSETQ. V lost 0 bases and J lost 7, with 13 bases in between. The CDR3 region is CASSLDTEGGGYTF. In DNA, the CDR3 is TGCGCCAGCAGCTTGGACACCGAAGGAGGTGGCTACACCTTC.

V usage is TRBV5-1 and J usage is TRBJ2-5, with D maybe TRBD1 (6 bases). Germline V gene lookup returns CDR1 SGHRS and CDR2 YFSETQ. With 2 bases removed from V and 5 bases from J, the gap between germline ends came to 16 bases. The CDR3 is 15 amino acids. Written as DNA, the CDR3 is TGCGCCAGCAGCTTAGCTACACAGGGTCGGGAGACCCAGTACTTC. Its protein product is CASSLATQGRETQYF.

The chain combines TRBV5-4 with TRBJ2-2, with TRBD2 identical over 13 bases. The germline gives CDR1 SGHNT, CDR2 YYREEE (reference sequence). CDR3 length: 15 amino acids. The trim removed 3 bases at V and 5 bases at J, leaving 1 base unmatched. The CDR3 sequence: CASSWTSGGTGELFF. In nucleotides, the CDR3 is TGTGCCAGCAGCTGGACTAGCGGGGGTACCGGGGAGCTGTTTTTT. The entire variable domain, with the rest obtained from reference TRBV5-4 and TRBJ2-2, is as follows: ETGVTQSPTHLIKTRGQQVTLRCSSQSGHNTVSWYQQALGQGPQFIFQYYREEENGRGNFPPRFSGLQFPNYSSELNVNALELDDSALYLCASSWTSGGTGELFFGEGSRLTVL.

This clonotype was seen many times. The CDR3 is CASSSDGNQPQHF. CDR3 nucleotides: TGTGCCAGCAGTTCCGACGGGAATCAGCCCCAGCATTTT. This chain connects TRBV12-3 or TRBV12-4 to TRBJ1-5; D gene uncertain. Trimming shortened V by 4 bases and J by 4 bases, and 8 bases separated the two germline ends. The CDR3 loop spans 13 amino acids.

The table lists this clonotype with a few counts. The V and J genes are TRBV7-9 and TRBJ1-1, with a possible D match to TRBD1 (6 bases). Germline CDR1 and CDR2: SEHNR and FQNEAQ (reference sequence). The V end was cut by 7 bases, the J end by 10 bases, with 16 bases between. The CDR3 consists of 12 residues. The CDR3 here is CASIGRGLRAFF. DNA of the CDR3: TGTGCCAGCATCGGCCGGGGGCTACGAGCTTTCTTT. The whole variable domain, remainder taken from reference TRBV7-9 and TRBJ1-1, is DTGVSQNPRHKITKRGQNVTFRCDPISEHNRLYWYRQTLGQGPEFLTYFQNEAQLEKSRLLSDRFSAERPKGSFSTLEIQRTEQGDSAMYLCASIGRGLRAFFGQGTRLTVV.

This clonotype was counted ten times or more. This sequence joins TRBV5-1 and TRBJ1-1, with D uncertain. There are 14 residues in the CDR3. V lost 1 base to trimming and J lost 0 bases, with 7 bases between them. In germline, CDR1 is SGHRS, CDR2 YFSETQ. CDR3: CASSLRRMNTEAFF. Written as DNA, the CDR3 is TGCGCCAGCAGCTTGAGAAGGATGAACACTGAAGCTTTCTTT.

This clonotype was seen a handful of times. The chain links TRBV7-9 to TRBJ2-1; TRBD1 might be the D (5 bases). The ends were cut back, 6 bases at V and 9 bases at J, with 21 bases in the middle. The CDR3 runs to 15 residues. Germline lookup yields CDR1 SEHNR and CDR2 FQNEAQ (reference sequence). The CDR3 here is CASSSRAVGRGEQFF. In DNA, the CDR3 is TGTGCCAGCAGTTCCCGGGCCGTGGGGCGCGGTGAGCAGTTCTTC.

V usage is TRBV30 and J usage is TRBJ2-3, with TRBD2 identical over 7 bases. CDR1 is GTSNPN, CDR2 SVGIG, per germline (reference sequence). This CDR3 region has 13 residues. V lost 5 bases, J lost 0 bases, and 2 bases stayed unmatched. CDR3 bases: TGTGCCTGGGGGAGGGCGAGCACAGATACGCAGTATTTT. Translated, it gives CAWGRASTDTQYF.

This clonotype occurred many times. The V gene is TRBV20-1, the J gene TRBJ2-7; D not certain. Germline values: CDR1 DFQATT, CDR2 SNEGSKA (reference sequence). Trimming took off 0 bases at V and 3 bases at J, with 18 bases between the two ends. The length of the CDR3 is 16 residues. Here the CDR3 DNA reads TGCAGTGCTAGAGATGATTTGGAAGGGAAGGGCTACGAGCAGTACTTC. Encoded protein: CSARDDLEGKGYEQYF.

The chain employs TRBV6-2 or TRBV6-3 and TRBJ2-1; 9 positions agree with TRBD2. The CDR3 runs 13 residues. Trimming removed 7 bases from V and 3 bases from J; junction bases left unmatched: 1. Germline CDR1 is MNHEY and CDR2 is SVGEGT. CDR3: CASTSGDYNEQFF. For the CDR3, the DNA is TGTGCCAGCACTAGCGGGGACTACAATGAGCAGTTCTTC.

This clonotype was found a few times. This sequence joins TRBV6-6 and TRBJ2-3, with D unresolved. The CDR3 has 15 amino acids. Germline lookup yields CDR1 MNHNY and CDR2 SVGAGI (reference sequence). V lost 4 bases, J lost 0 bases, and 11 bases lay in between. The CDR3 here is CASSSLSVSTDTQYF. As DNA, the CDR3 is TGTGCCAGCAGTTCCCTTTCGGTTAGCACAGATACGCAGTATTTT.

This clonotype was picked up a small number of times. This chain links TRBV7-9 with TRBJ2-1; D may be TRBD2 (6 bases). From germline, CDR1 is SEHNR and CDR2 FQNEAQ (reference sequence). With 10 bases removed from V and 5 bases from J, the gap between germline ends came to 21 bases. The CDR3 has 15 residues. The CDR3 protein is CATTIGGYLHNEQFF. The CDR3 DNA reads TGTGCCACCACGATCGGGGGTTATCTCCACAATGAGCAGTTCTTC.

J is TRBJ2-1 and V is TRBV20-1; TRBD2 aligns across 9 bases. The V segment lost 1 base and the J segment 6 bases; nucleotides outside the gene matches: 13. Germline V gives CDR1 DFQATT, CDR2 SNEGSKA (reference sequence). CDR3 length: 17 residues. The CDR3 here is CSARAFGSGGPLNEQFF. For the CDR3, the DNA is TGCAGTGCTAGAGCCTTCGGAAGCGGGGGGCCGCTCAATGAGCAGTTCTTC.

This clonotype was counted only a few times. The chain carries TRBV28 and TRBJ2-1; D is unresolved. This CDR3 has 13 amino acids. Germline CDR1 reads MDHEN; CDR2 reads SYDVKM. Trimming cost V 9 bases and J 6 bases, with 15 bases left between them. CDR3 sequence: CASCVGVLNEQFF. CDR3 DNA sequence: TGTGCCAGTTGTGTTGGGGTACTCAATGAGCAGTTCTTC. The variable domain in full, completed from reference TRBV28 and TRBJ2-1, reads DVKVTQSSRYLVKRTGEKVFLECVQDMDHENMFWYRQDPGLGLRLIYFSYDVKMKEKGDIPEGYSVSREKKERFSLILESASTNQTSMYLCASCVGVLNEQFFGPGTRLTVL.

Ten or more counts support this clonotype. The chain employs TRBV7-2 and TRBJ2-7; D is possibly TRBD1 or TRBD2 (5 bases each). CDR3 length: 14 amino acids. Germline V gene sequence: CDR1 SGHTA, CDR2 FQGNSA. Trimming took off 5 bases at V and 2 bases at J, with 13 bases between the two ends. The CDR3 coding sequence is TGTGCCAGCAGCCTAGGGATGGGGGCCTACGAGCAGTACGTC. Protein product: CASSLGMGAYEQYV.

Only a few counts were recorded for this clonotype. The rearrangement uses TRBV10-1 and TRBJ2-5; 11 positions agree with TRBD1. V shed 6 bases, J shed 5 bases, and the junction held 8 bases outside the gene matches. From germline, CDR1 is WNHNN and CDR2 SYGVQD (reference sequence). The CDR3 loop spans 15 amino acids. The DNA of the CDR3 is TGCGCCAGCAGCCGGACAGGGGGCGCGGGGGAGACCCAGTACTTC. As protein: CASSRTGGAGETQYF.